This passage covers 19 T cell receptor beta chains from one sample sequenced in a study of T cells in Graves' hyperthyroidism and ophthalmopathy. TCR beta CDR3 regions were amplified from RNA. First-round RT-PCR with HTBI primers amplified the TCR CDR3 region. TCRdb analysed the multiplex PCR reads with MiXCR anew, one entry per CDR3 protein. The data hold just under 750,000 distinct CDR3 sequences, with over 35% observed a single time. The sample consisted of blood. Receptors originate from a woman in her 40s with Graves' hyperthyroidism.

Here the CDR3 DNA reads TGTGCCAGCAGCTCGCCGGGACTAGGAGAAAAACTGTTTTTT. Amino acids: CASSSPGLGEKLFF. The chain is built from TRBV7-9 and TRBJ1-4; possible D gene TRBD1, 5 bases. The CDR3 consists of 14 residues. Germline assignment: CDR1 SEHNR and CDR2 FQNEAQ (reference sequence). Trimming took off 4 bases at V and 8 bases at J, with 14 bases between the two ends.

This sequence joins TRBV6-6 and TRBJ1-5; D is unclear. The ends were cut back, 6 bases at V and 2 bases at J, with 14 bases in the middle. Germline V gives CDR1 MNHNY, CDR2 SVGAGI (reference sequence). This CDR3 spans 15 amino acids. CDR3 nucleotides: TGTGCCAGCAGGCTCGAATTTTCGGGCAATCAGCCCCAGCATTTT. It encodes CASRLEFSGNQPQHF.

This clonotype was recorded many times. V gene TRBV7-6 combines with J gene TRBJ2-7, with a tentative D call TRBD2 (6 bases). The CDR3 is made up of 16 amino acids. Deletions cut 4 bases from V and 5 bases from J, with 21 bases between. Germline CDR1 SGHVS, CDR2 FNYEAQ. The chain's CDR3 is CASSYGGSDSGNEQYF. The CDR3 region has the DNA TGTGCCAGCAGCTATGGGGGGAGCGATAGCGGCAACGAGCAGTACTTC.

V gene TRBV7-6 combines with J gene TRBJ2-7; D call uncertain. V lost 3 bases and J 0 bases, leaving 9 bases between the germline ends. CDR3 length: 14 amino acids. Germline V gives CDR1 SGHVS, CDR2 FNYEAQ. This CDR3 reads CASSFKDRSYEQYF. The CDR3 DNA reads as TGTGCCAGCAGCTTTAAGGACCGCTCCTACGAGCAGTACTTC.

This clonotype was found many times. The chain combines TRBV5-1 with TRBJ1-2; D unclear. This CDR3 is 15 amino acids long. V lost 5 bases and J lost 1, with 15 bases in between. Germline V gene sequence: CDR1 SGHRS, CDR2 YFSETQ. Written as DNA, the CDR3 is TGCGCCAGCAGGTCTACTGTTCAGGTTAACTATGGCTACACCTTC. It codes for CASRSTVQVNYGYTF.

There are many counts of this clonotype. This rearrangement joins TRBV6-5 to TRBJ1-1; tentative D call: TRBD1 (5 bases). Between the trimmed V and J ends, which lost 7 bases and 4 bases, there was a span of 13 bases. The CDR3 covers 13 residues. The germline CDR1 and CDR2 sequences are MNHEY and SVGAGI. The CDR3 region is CASIRRGGTEAFF. In DNA, the CDR3 is TGTGCCAGCATCCGCCGGGGGGGCACTGAAGCTTTCTTT.

This clonotype was found once. This chain links TRBV6-1 with TRBJ1-6; 8 positions match TRBD1. This CDR3 is built from 14 residues. From germline, CDR1 is MNHNS and CDR2 SASEGT. With 6 bases clipped from V and 10 bases from J, the junction kept 8 bases outside the gene matches. The CDR3 loop reads CASRPQGVQSPLHF. The CDR3 coding sequence is TGTGCCAGCAGACCACAGGGGGTTCAGTCACCCCTCCACTTT.

The chain employs TRBV6-2 or TRBV6-3 and TRBJ1-2; D perhaps matches TRBD1 (6 bases). This CDR3 region has 16 residues. In germline, CDR1 is MNHEY, CDR2 SVGEGT. V lost 11 bases, J lost 4 bases, and 26 bases lay in between. The CDR3 protein is CAWSFFRAQGPYGYTF. In DNA, the CDR3 is TGTGCCTGGAGTTTCTTTCGGGCTCAGGGGCCCTATGGCTACACCTTC.

The gene calls are TRBV6-1 and TRBJ2-2, with TRBD1 matching over 8 bases. The germline V gene encodes CDR1 MNHNS and CDR2 SASEGT. V was pared by 6 bases and J by 7 bases, with 16 bases of the junction left unmatched. This CDR3 region has 17 residues. The CDR3 nucleotides are TGTGCCAGCAGAGTCGCGGTCGGCAGGGGGCACGACGGGGAGCTGTTTTTT. This encodes CASRVAVGRGHDGELFF.

Note on this clonotype: A much larger clone differs from this one at a single base, so this may be a read error. This chain uses TRBV7-2 with TRBJ2-5, with 8 bases fitting TRBD2. J gave up 2 bases and V 3 bases, and 8 bases lay outside the gene matches. The germline V gene encodes CDR1 SGHTA and CDR2 FQGNSA. CDR3 length: 16 residues. The CDR3 nucleotides are TGTGCCAGCAGCTTTTTTCGTCGGGGGGGACAAGAGACCCAGTACTTC. It yields the protein CASSFFRRGGQETQYF.

This clonotype has a count of ten or more. The chain combines TRBV10-3 with TRBJ2-2, with 10 bases lining up with TRBD2. Germline assignment: CDR1 ENHRY and CDR2 SYGVKD. This CDR3 is 16 amino acids long. V was pared by 8 bases and J by 6 bases, with 12 bases of the junction left unmatched. CDR3 in amino acids: CAIRGLAGDSPGELFF. The CDR3 nucleotides are TGTGCCATCCGTGGGCTAGCGGGAGATTCGCCCGGGGAGCTGTTTTTT.

In DNA form, the CDR3 reads TGCGCCAGCAGCGCCAATACGGGGCAGGGGGAGACCCAGTACTTC. It is translated as CASSANTGQGETQYF. This chain links TRBV4-3 with TRBJ2-5; a possible D gene is TRBD1 (6 bases). In germline, CDR1 is LGHNA, CDR2 YSLEER. This CDR3 is built from 15 residues. V was clipped by 5 bases and J by 5 bases, with 18 bases between them.

The rearrangement uses TRBV12-5 and TRBJ1-5; D remains ambiguous. Trimming left V 4 bases short and J 3 bases short, with 19 bases between. The length of the CDR3 is 17 residues. Germline V gene lookup returns CDR1 LGHNT and CDR2 FRNRAP. This CDR3 reads CASGSNPRTENNQPQHF. The DNA for the CDR3 is TGTGCTAGTGGTTCGAATCCCCGTACGGAAAACAATCAGCCCCAGCATTTT.

V gene TRBV5-1 combines with J gene TRBJ1-5; D call uncertain. Between the trimmed V and J ends, which lost 1 base and 0 bases, there was a span of 8 bases. CDR3 length: 15 amino acids. Germline lookup yields CDR1 SGHRS and CDR2 YFSETQ. This CDR3 reads CASSLLGNSNQPQHF. Written as DNA, the CDR3 is TGCGCCAGCAGCTTGTTAGGAAATAGCAATCAGCCCCAGCATTTT.

The V call is TRBV6-5, the J call TRBJ2-7, with D tentatively TRBD2 (5 bases). The CDR3 runs 14 residues. The V gene's germline CDR1 is MNHEY and CDR2 SVGAGI. Trimming left V 4 bases short and J 4 bases short, with 14 bases between. Written as DNA, the CDR3 is TGTGCCAGCAGTTCTGGGTGGGAGCCTTACGAGCAGTACTTC. As protein: CASSSGWEPYEQYF.

As to this clonotype: This may come from a read error, since a much larger clone is one base off. CDR3: CASSLSQGSAGNTIYF. The CDR3 coding sequence is TGTGCCAGCAGTTTATCGCAGGGTTCAGCTGGAAACACCATATATTTT. The J gene is TRBJ1-3, the V gene TRBV12-3 or TRBV12-4; possibly TRBD1 for D (5 bases). V lost 2 bases and J 2 bases, leaving 13 bases between the germline ends. The CDR3 runs 16 residues.

J is TRBJ2-5 and V is TRBV20-1; 8 positions agree with TRBD2. Germline CDR1 and CDR2: DFQATT and SNEGSKA (reference sequence). Unmatched junction bases numbered 13, after V lost 7 bases and J lost 3 bases. This CDR3 comprises 15 residues. CDR3 sequence reads: CSGNGRRGGEETQYF. CDR3 nucleotides: TGCAGTGGGAATGGCCGCCGGGGGGGGGAAGAGACCCAGTACTTC.

This clonotype appeared many times. The V and J genes are TRBV20-1 and TRBJ2-7; D remains ambiguous. Germline V lookup: CDR1 DFQATT, CDR2 SNEGSKA (reference sequence). CDR3 length: 12 residues. Trimming took 7 bases from V and 5 from J, leaving 15 bases between them. The DNA of the CDR3 is TGCAGTGGGGCAGGTCCTCGGGACGAGCAGTACTTC. It is translated as CSGAGPRDEQYF.

V usage is TRBV7-8 and J usage is TRBJ1-6; D ambiguous. The V and J ends lost 4 bases and 1 base respectively, with 5 bases between them. This CDR3 is 14 amino acids long. The germline CDR1 and CDR2 sequences are SGHVS and FQNEAQ. DNA for the CDR3: TGTGCCAGCAGCTCTAGGTCCTATAATTCACCCCTCCACTTT. This translates into CASSSRSYNSPLHF.